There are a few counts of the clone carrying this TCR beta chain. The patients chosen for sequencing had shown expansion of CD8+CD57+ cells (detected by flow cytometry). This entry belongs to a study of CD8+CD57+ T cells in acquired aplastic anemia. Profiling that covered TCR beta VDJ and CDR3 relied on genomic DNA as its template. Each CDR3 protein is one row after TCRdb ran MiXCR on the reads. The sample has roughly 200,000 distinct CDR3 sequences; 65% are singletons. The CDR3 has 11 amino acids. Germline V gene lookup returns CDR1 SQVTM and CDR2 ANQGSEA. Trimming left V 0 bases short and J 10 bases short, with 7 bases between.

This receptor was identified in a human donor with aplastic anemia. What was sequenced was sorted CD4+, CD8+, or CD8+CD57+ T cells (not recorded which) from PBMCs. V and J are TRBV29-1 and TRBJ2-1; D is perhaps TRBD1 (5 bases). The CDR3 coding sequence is TGCAGCGTTGAAGATCAGGGAGAGCAGTTCTTC. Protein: CSVEDQGEQFF.